This T cell receptor beta chain comes out of a study of beta chain features in type 1 diabetes. Study observations and caveats: Across all four CD4+ subsets, people with type 1 diabetes showed modestly shorter TCRB CDR3s.

Since all of the isolated RNA was reverse transcribed, expressed TCRB transcripts were what got sequenced. Generated by immunoSEQ multiplex PCR, the TCRdb table keeps only in-frame clones and is missing some. The repertoire includes about 300,000 clones, roughly 13% of them detected once, and roughly 0.016% sits in the top ten. Only a few counts were recorded for this clone. The antigen is not known. This TCR was sampled from a woman between 18 and 29 years old with type 1 diabetes. The material sequenced was naive CD4+ T cells from blood.

The CDR3 DNA sequence: TGTGCCATTGGACTAGCGGGAAGCTACGAGCAGTACGTC. Its protein product is CAIGLAGSYEQYV. V and J are TRBV10-3 and TRBJ2-7; TRBD2 aligns across 12 bases. CDR3 size: 13 residues. V trimming: 9 bases; J trimming: 3 bases; junction bases outside the gene matches: 3. CDR1 is ENHRY and CDR2 is SYGVKD in the germline V gene.